These 25 T cell receptor beta chains share one sample of origin, sequenced in a study of shared clonotypes between healthy human individuals. CD45RO negativity and positive selection for CCR7 defined naive CD8 cells, a population that excluded terminally differentiated effector memory CD45RA+ cells. The method was immunoSEQ multiplex PCR; TCRdb's version includes in-frame clones alone and lacks a portion of them. This table has some 1,900,000 clones, approximately 94% appearing once. Sequencing input: naive CD8+ T cells sorted from blood. Every receptor here comes from a man aged 18 to 29 in good health.

The CDR3 loop is CASSRYIADEQYF. CDR3 DNA: TGTGCCAGTAGTAGATATATTGCGGACGAGCAGTACTTC. The gene calls are TRBV19 and TRBJ2-7; D is ambiguous. This CDR3 has 13 amino acids. V lost 4 bases and J 5 bases, leaving 12 bases between the germline ends. Germline V gives CDR1 LNHDA, CDR2 SQIVND (reference sequence).

DNA for the CDR3: TGCGCCAGCAGCGACAGGCGATCCCACGATACGCAGTATTTT. Translated, it gives CASSDRRSHDTQYF. The chain is built from TRBV5-1 and TRBJ2-3, with a possible D match to TRBD1 (6 bases). The CDR3 covers 14 residues. Germline V lookup: CDR1 SGHRS, CDR2 YFSETQ. V lost 4 bases and J 6 bases, leaving 15 bases between the germline ends.

In its sample, this clone was seen once. This chain connects TRBV2 to TRBJ1-3; D call uncertain. The length of the CDR3 is 15 residues. Germline assignment: CDR1 SNHLY and CDR2 FYNNEI. Trimming cost V 2 bases and J 0 bases, with 8 bases left between them. The chain's CDR3 is CASSEPRLSGNTIYF. The CDR3 DNA reads TGTGCCAGCAGTGAACCCCGACTCTCTGGAAACACCATATATTTT.

This rearrangement joins TRBV19 to TRBJ2-1; D may be TRBD2 (6 bases). Germline V gene sequence: CDR1 LNHDA, CDR2 SQIVND (reference sequence). The CDR3 runs to 13 residues. V gave up 5 bases and J gave up 7 bases, with 12 bases separating them. As DNA, the CDR3 is TGTGCCAGTAGTCCGGGACTTCAAAATGAGCAGTTCTTC. Translation: CASSPGLQNEQFF.

This clone has a single count. The chain couples TRBV7-9 to TRBJ2-6, with D perhaps TRBD1 (6 bases). CDR1 is SEHNR and CDR2 is FQNEAQ in the germline V gene (reference sequence). The CDR3 has 17 residues. V was clipped by 4 bases and J by 0 bases, with 13 bases between them. CDR3 sequence reads: CASSSPGQSSGANVLTF. DNA for the CDR3: TGTGCCAGCAGCTCTCCGGGACAATCCTCTGGGGCCAACGTCCTGACTTTC.

V and J are TRBV13 and TRBJ2-3; 13 bases agree with TRBD2. Germline V lookup: CDR1 PRHDT, CDR2 FYEKMQ (reference sequence). This CDR3 is built from 18 residues. V was clipped by 5 bases and J by 10 bases; unmatched bases: 18. This chain's CDR3 is CASSPDSGLAGVPPSQYF. CDR3 DNA sequence: TGTGCCAGCAGCCCCGACTCCGGACTAGCGGGAGTTCCCCCCTCGCAGTATTTT.

The V gene is TRBV19, the J gene TRBJ1-2; TRBD1 is a possible D gene (5 bases). The CDR3 totals 15 residues. Trimming shortened V by 5 bases and J by 6 bases, and 19 bases separated the two germline ends. Germline CDR1 is LNHDA and CDR2 is SQIVND (reference sequence). CDR3 coding DNA: TGTGCCAGTAGTTGGGGCAGGAGATTCGAGGATGGCTACACCTTC. Encoded protein: CASSWGRRFEDGYTF. The full variable domain, its missing parts supplied by reference TRBV19 and TRBJ1-2, is DGGITQSPKYLFRKEGQNVTLSCEQNLNHDAMYWYRQDPGQGLRLIYYSQIVNDFQKGDIAEGYSVSREKKESFPLTVTSAQKNPTAFYLCASSWGRRFEDGYTFGSGTRLTVV.

This CDR3 reads CASSQELGGELFF. The CDR3 DNA is TGTGCCAGCAGCCAAGAGTTAGGCGGGGAGCTGTTTTTT. The genes are TRBV4-2 and TRBJ2-2; D gene ambiguous. CDR3 length: 13 amino acids. The germline gives CDR1 LGHNA, CDR2 YNFKEQ. Trimming took 0 bases from V and 7 from J, leaving 6 bases between them.

This rearrangement joins TRBV6-1 to TRBJ2-7; weak D call: TRBD1 (5 bases). Germline CDR1 reads MNHNS; CDR2 reads SASEGT. V was pared by 1 base and J by 7 bases, with 17 bases between. The CDR3 is 15 amino acids. This CDR3 reads CASSEGAGPPWEQYF. CDR3 nucleotide sequence: TGTGCCAGCAGTGAAGGGGCAGGGCCCCCCTGGGAGCAGTACTTC.

This chain connects TRBV15 to TRBJ2-3, with D perhaps matching TRBD1 or TRBD2 (5 bases each). The germline V gene has CDR1 LNHNV and CDR2 YYDKDF (reference sequence). This CDR3 has 16 amino acids. V lost 1 base, J lost 2 bases, and 13 bases lay in between. The CDR3 DNA sequence: TGTGCCACCAGCAGAGGAGAGGGGTTCAACACAGATACGCAGTATTTT. Its translation is CATSRGEGFNTDTQYF.

The chain has TRBV5-4 and TRBJ2-5; no definite D call. The CDR3 length is 14 residues. Germline V gives CDR1 SGHNT, CDR2 YYREEE (reference sequence). V was clipped by 2 bases and J by 1 base, with 9 bases between them. DNA for the CDR3: TGTGCCAGCAGCTTCGTGCCAGCCCAAGAGACCCAGTACTTC. It codes for CASSFVPAQETQYF.

V usage is TRBV9 and J usage is TRBJ2-5, with 7 positions matching TRBD1. The CDR3 is made up of 15 amino acids. After removal of 3 bases from V and 2 bases from J, the junction contained 7 bases not matched to a gene. Germline V gene sequence: CDR1 SGDLS, CDR2 YYNGEE. The CDR3 sequence: CASSGQGKEQETQYF. CDR3 DNA sequence: TGTGCCAGCAGCGGACAGGGTAAGGAGCAAGAGACCCAGTACTTC.

The rearrangement joins TRBV30 to TRBJ2-3, with a possible D match to TRBD2 (5 bases). This CDR3 comprises 13 residues. CDR1 is GTSNPN and CDR2 is SVGIG in the germline V gene (reference sequence). V was pared by 7 bases and J by 3 bases, with 14 bases between. The CDR3 reads CASEWGDTDTQYF. The CDR3 nucleotides are TGTGCCTCTGAATGGGGAGATACAGATACGCAGTATTTT.

The chain couples TRBV10-1 to TRBJ2-7, with D unclear. Per germline, CDR1 WNHNN and CDR2 SYGVQD (reference sequence). The V end lost 10 bases, the J end lost 0 bases, and 7 bases lay between the germline ends. The CDR3 sequence is 11 residues long. CDR3 residues: CATSDSYEQYF. The CDR3 region has the DNA TGCGCCACCTCTGACTCCTACGAGCAGTACTTC.

V gene TRBV16 combines with J gene TRBJ2-7, with D perhaps assigned TRBD1 or TRBD2 (5 bases each). V was cut by 4 bases and J by 1 base, with 23 bases left in between. The CDR3 runs to 18 residues. Per germline, CDR1 KGHSY and CDR2 FQNENV. CDR3 sequence (DNA): TGTGCCAGCAGCCCCCTGGACGGTGGGGGAGTACGATCCTACGAGCAGTACTTC. Residues: CASSPLDGGGVRSYEQYF.

The chain links TRBV5-6 to TRBJ2-7, with 7 nucleotides matching TRBD1. V was pared by 4 bases and J by 4 bases, with 8 bases of the junction left unmatched. CDR1 and CDR2 (germline): SGHDT, YYEEEE. CDR3 length: 14 amino acids. This CDR3 is CASSPWDSRYEQYF. In nucleotides, the CDR3 is TGTGCCAGCAGCCCCTGGGACAGTCGATACGAGCAGTACTTC.

The V and J genes are TRBV7-3 and TRBJ1-1; tentative D call: TRBD1 (6 bases). V was cut by 0 bases and J by 2 bases, with 16 bases left in between. This CDR3 has 17 residues. CDR1 SGHTA and CDR2 FQGTGA come from the germline V gene. The CDR3 protein is CASSLTGQQGRNTEAFF. For the CDR3, the DNA is TGTGCCAGCAGCTTAACCGGACAGCAGGGGAGAAACACTGAAGCTTTCTTT.

The chain employs TRBV6-1 and TRBJ2-5; D remains ambiguous. V was trimmed by 4 bases and J by 1 base, leaving 10 bases between them. The CDR3 covers 14 residues. CDR1 and CDR2 from the germline V gene are MNHNS and SASEGT. CDR3 loop: CASSAWTSQETQYF. The CDR3 DNA sequence: TGTGCCAGCAGTGCGTGGACCAGCCAAGAGACCCAGTACTTC.

The chain's CDR3 is CASSIGPAGGTYEQYF. CDR3 coding DNA: TGTGCCAGTAGTATAGGGCCAGCGGGGGGAACCTACGAGCAGTACTTC. The chain employs TRBV19 and TRBJ2-7, with 9 bases aligning to TRBD2. The CDR3 has 16 amino acids. From germline, CDR1 is LNHDA and CDR2 SQIVND (reference sequence). Trimming cost V 1 base and J 2 bases; bases outside gene matches: 6.

The rearrangement uses TRBV7-4 and TRBJ2-5, with D uncertain. V gave up 1 base and J gave up 3 bases, with 6 bases separating them. Per the germline V gene, CDR1 is SGHVT and CDR2 is SQSDAQ. This CDR3 comprises 13 residues. As DNA, the CDR3 is TGTGCCAGCAGCTTAGGGGGTAAAGAGACCCAGTACTTC. This encodes CASSLGGKETQYF.

The chain is built from TRBV27 and TRBJ1-6; D is perhaps TRBD1 (5 bases). Germline assignment: CDR1 MNHEY and CDR2 SMNVEV (reference sequence). Trimming cost V 4 bases and J 7 bases, with 14 bases left between them. This CDR3 comprises 15 residues. Here the CDR3 DNA reads TGTGCCAGCAGTTCGGGGACCACGGGGAATTCACCCCTCCACTTT. It yields the protein CASSSGTTGNSPLHF.

This clone is a singleton in its sample. This sequence joins TRBV27 and TRBJ1-6; 9 positions agree with TRBD1. The CDR3 consists of 15 residues. Germline values: CDR1 MNHEY, CDR2 SMNVEV (reference sequence). The J segment lost 9 bases and the V segment lost 5 bases, leaving 8 bases of the junction unmatched. The CDR3 loop reads CASSIGGTGSSPLHF. CDR3 nucleotides: TGTGCCAGCAGTATAGGTGGGACAGGGAGTTCACCCCTCCACTTT.

J is TRBJ2-7 and V is TRBV6-1; D perhaps matches TRBD2 (5 bases). In germline, CDR1 is MNHNS, CDR2 SASEGT. V gave up 4 bases and J gave up 0 bases, with 16 bases separating them. The CDR3 has 16 amino acids. Written as DNA, the CDR3 is TGTGCCAGCAGTGGATTGGGGAGCACCTACTCCTACGAGCAGTACTTC. Its protein product is CASSGLGSTYSYEQYF.

The chain is built from TRBV15 and TRBJ2-5; unclear D gene. The CDR3 is 15 amino acids. Germline V gene data show CDR1 as LNHNV and CDR2 as YYDKDF (reference sequence). Trimming stripped 1 base from V and 5 bases from J, with 14 bases between. The CDR3 DNA reads TGTGCCACCAGCAGAGTCCGCCAGTCTGTGGAGACCCAGTACTTC. Protein sequence: CATSRVRQSVETQYF.

The chain combines TRBV10-3 with TRBJ1-1, with 8 bases lining up with TRBD1. V lost 2 bases, J lost 0 bases, and 2 bases stayed unmatched. This CDR3 comprises 15 residues. Germline V gene sequence: CDR1 ENHRY, CDR2 SYGVKD. CDR3 DNA: TGTGCCATCAGTGAGGAGGGACAGGTGAACACTGAAGCTTTCTTT. Translation: CAISEEGQVNTEAFF.